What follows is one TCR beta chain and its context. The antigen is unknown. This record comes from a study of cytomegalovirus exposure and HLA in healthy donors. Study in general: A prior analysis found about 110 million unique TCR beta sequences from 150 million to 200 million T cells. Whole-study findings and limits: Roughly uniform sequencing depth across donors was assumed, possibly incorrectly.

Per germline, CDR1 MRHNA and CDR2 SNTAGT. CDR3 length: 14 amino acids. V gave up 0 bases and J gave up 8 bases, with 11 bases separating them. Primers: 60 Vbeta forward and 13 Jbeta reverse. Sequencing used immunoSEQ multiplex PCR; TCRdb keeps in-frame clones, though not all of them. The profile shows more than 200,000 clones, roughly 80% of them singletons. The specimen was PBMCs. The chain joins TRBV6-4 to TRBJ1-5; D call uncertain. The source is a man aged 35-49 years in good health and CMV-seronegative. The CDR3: CASSDSHGNEPQHF. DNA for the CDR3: TGTGCCAGCAGTGACTCGCACGGGAATGAGCCCCAGCATTTT.